These T cell receptor beta chains were read from a single sample in a study of blood T cell repertoires in COVID-19. Measured with immunoSEQ multiplex PCR; TCRdb has only the in-frame clones, and not every one. Here the sample spans around 340,000 clones, approximately 90% being singletons. The sample taken for sequencing was peripheral blood. The receptors derive from an older woman with COVID-19, enrolled during active disease. The CDR3 runs from the conserved cysteine through the conserved F or W. The order of the fields is clone size, J gene, D gene, CDR3 length, V gene, CDR3 protein, CDR3 DNA. The D gene is left open where the match is weak. Not every row has a clone size; where given, it reads once, few, many or a size class.

>NA|TRBJ1-1|NA|14|TRBV11-2
CASSWGQKFTEAFF
TGTGCCAGCAGCTGGGGACAAAAGTTCACTGAAGCTTTCTTT
>few|TRBJ1-5|NA|14|TRBV7-2
CASSSHNRNQPQHF
TGTGCCAGCAGCTCGCACAATCGCAATCAGCCCCAGCATTTT
>NA|TRBJ1-2|NA|13|TRBV3-1/TRBV3-2
CASSQDTRPGYTF
TGTGCCAGCAGCCAAGATACGCGTCCTGGCTACACCTTC
>NA|TRBJ2-7|TRBD1|15|TRBV15
CATSNGQDPTYEQYF
TGTGCCACCAGCAACGGACAGGACCCGACCTACGAGCAGTACTTC
>NA|TRBJ2-3|NA|17|TRBV2
CASSDFLQGPSTDTQYF
TGTGCCAGCAGTGATTTCCTCCAGGGGCCTAGCACAGATACGCAGTATTTT
>NA|TRBJ1-4|NA|17|TRBV11-2
CASSRPDRIPTNEKLFF
TGTGCCAGTAGCCGCCCCGACAGGATACCAACTAATGAAAAACTGTTTTTT
>once|TRBJ1-2|NA|16|TRBV18
CASSPLRSSLADGYTF
TGTGCCAGCTCACCACTCCGCAGTTCCCTCGCGGATGGCTACACCTTC
>NA|TRBJ2-5|TRBD1|14|TRBV24-1
CATSLGTVQETQYF
TGTGCCACCAGTCTAGGGACAGTCCAAGAGACCCAGTACTTC
>NA|TRBJ1-5|TRBD1|13|TRBV2
CASSRDRGEPQHF
TGTGCCAGCAGTAGGGACAGGGGTGAGCCCCAGCATTTT
>NA|TRBJ1-2|NA|15|TRBV28
CASSFLTGPPYGYTF
TGTGCCAGCAGTTTCTTAACAGGGCCTCCCTATGGCTACACCTTC
>NA|TRBJ1-2|TRBD1|11|TRBV29-1
CSLDRVYGYTF
TGCAGCCTTGACAGGGTCTATGGCTACACCTTC
>NA|TRBJ1-1|TRBD1|15|TRBV7-3
CASSLGTAMNTEAFF
TGTGCCAGCAGCCTCGGGACAGCTATGAACACTGAAGCTTTCTTT
>NA|TRBJ2-3|TRBD1|16|TRBV5-4
CASFNRRGTGSDTQYF
TGTGCCAGCTTTAACAGAAGGGGGACAGGGTCCGATACGCAGTATTTT
>NA|TRBJ2-7|TRBD2|14|TRBV6-6
CASSYKGLDYEQYF
TGTGCCAGCAGTTACAAGGGACTAGACTACGAGCAGTACTTC
>NA|TRBJ2-7|TRBD1|17|TRBV15
CATSRARQGPRSYEQYF
TGTGCCACCAGCAGAGCCCGACAGGGGCCACGCTCCTACGAGCAGTACTTC
>NA|TRBJ2-7|NA|13|TRBV1
CTSSCGGSYEQYF
TGCACCAGCAGCTGCGGGGGTTCCTACGAGCAGTACTTC
>NA|TRBJ1-3|NA|14|TRBV19
CASRQVGSGNTIYF
TGTGCCAGTAGACAGGTTGGCTCTGGAAACACCATATATTTT
>NA|TRBJ2-3|NA|14|TRBV27
CASSLSGSTDTQYF
TGTGCCAGCAGCCTTAGCGGCAGCACAGATACGCAGTATTTT
>NA|TRBJ1-3|NA|15|TRBV5-4
CASSETQGSGNTIYF
TGTGCCAGCAGCGAGACACAGGGCTCTGGAAACACCATATATTTT
>NA|TRBJ2-1|TRBD1|15|TRBV4-2
CASSQDQRGLDEQFF
TGTGCCAGCAGCCAAGATCAGAGGGGGCTGGATGAGCAGTTCTTC
>NA|TRBJ1-1|NA|12|TRBV29-1
CSVGQGGTEAFF
TGCAGCGTTGGCCAGGGTGGGACTGAAGCTTTCTTT
>NA|TRBJ2-3|TRBD2|15|TRBV30
CAWGRGGVPKKAQYF
TGTGCCTGGGGCCGCGGGGGGGTACCCAAAAAAGCGCAGTATTTT
>NA|TRBJ2-4|TRBD1|14|TRBV5-1
CASRAGTGENIQYF
TGCGCCAGCAGGGCCGGGACAGGGGAAAACATTCAGTACTTC
>NA|TRBJ2-5|TRBD1|16|TRBV5-1
CASSTDKTGLSETQYF
TGCGCCAGCAGCACAGATAAGACAGGGCTCTCGGAGACCCAGTACTTC
>NA|TRBJ2-2|NA|13|TRBV29-1
CSFPDSLTGELFF
TGCAGCTTCCCCGACAGCCTAACCGGGGAGCTGTTTTTT
>NA|TRBJ1-2|TRBD1|16|TRBV10-3
CASFDPGQKLLYGYTF
TGTGCCTCGTTCGACCCGGGACAGAAATTGTTGTATGGCTACACCTTC
>NA|TRBJ1-5|NA|16|TRBV27
CASSEQDGGGNQPQHF
TGTGCCAGCAGTGAACAGGACGGAGGGGGCAATCAGCCCCAGCATTTT